This T cell receptor (beta chain) was captured by sequencing in a study of somatic mutations in cytotoxic T cells in rheumatoid arthritis. General study results and limits: Clonality of CD8+ cells rose with age in rheumatoid arthritis patients but not healthy controls.

Germline values: CDR1 DFQATT, CDR2 SNEGSKA (reference sequence). CDR3 size: 11 residues. Produced via immunoSEQ multiplex PCR; TCRdb's table is partial and in-frame only. The sample lists 9,500 to 15,000 clones; less than 90% were seen once. Notes on this clone: The antigen remains undetermined. An end of the junction differs from the germline gene, which may be a read error.

This clonotype originated in a woman aged 60-75 years in good health. The V gene is TRBV20-1, the J gene TRBJ2-7; D uncertain. Source material: CD8+ T cells sorted from blood. The CDR3 DNA reads TGCAGTGCGAGAGTCGGGTACGAGCAGTACTTC. Translating it yields CSARVGYEQYF.